Listed below are T cell receptor beta chains from one sample, sequenced in a study of cytomegalovirus exposure and HLA in healthy donors. The protocol was immunoSEQ multiplex PCR, while the TCRdb copy is restricted to in-frame clones and leaves out a portion. In the table there are about 160,000 clones, over 75% of which are singletons. The sample taken for sequencing was PBMCs. The receptors shown here come from a man over 45 in good health and CMV-seropositive. Each CDR3 is given with its conserved first and last residue. A D gene is named only where the DNA matches it firmly.

j_call: TRBJ2-1; v_call: TRBV28; d_call: TRBD1; cdr3_aa: CASSPGQGAVEEQFF
j_call: TRBJ2-5; v_call: TRBV11-2; d_call: .; cdr3_aa: CASSLALNGGRETQYF
j_call: TRBJ1-6; v_call: TRBV5-1; d_call: .; cdr3_aa: CASSLQSRNNSPLHF
j_call: TRBJ1-5; v_call: TRBV5-6; d_call: TRBD1; cdr3_aa: CASSPNRGWGNQPQHF
j_call: TRBJ2-1; v_call: TRBV27; d_call: TRBD1; cdr3_aa: CASSFRGQNYNEQFF
j_call: TRBJ2-7; v_call: TRBV30; d_call: TRBD2; cdr3_aa: CAWSYFMTSESYEQYF
j_call: TRBJ2-2; v_call: TRBV7-9; d_call: TRBD2; cdr3_aa: CASSVSGRAGELFF
j_call: TRBJ2-2; v_call: TRBV27; d_call: .; cdr3_aa: CASSSPSRATGELFF
j_call: TRBJ2-1; v_call: TRBV5-1; d_call: TRBD2; cdr3_aa: CASSFSGGRSYNEQFF
j_call: TRBJ1-4; v_call: TRBV27; d_call: .; cdr3_aa: CASRSGVANEKLFF
j_call: TRBJ2-3; v_call: TRBV6-5; d_call: .; cdr3_aa: CASSWTDSTDTQYF
j_call: TRBJ2-7; v_call: TRBV6-5; d_call: .; cdr3_aa: CASSYGQGRSDEQYF
j_call: TRBJ2-7; v_call: TRBV7-2; d_call: .; cdr3_aa: CASSLAGRAYEQYF
j_call: TRBJ2-2; v_call: TRBV5-1; d_call: .; cdr3_aa: CASSLADTANTGELFF
j_call: TRBJ2-3; v_call: TRBV20-1; d_call: .; cdr3_aa: CSASLTDTQYF
j_call: TRBJ2-7; v_call: TRBV27; d_call: TRBD1; cdr3_aa: CASSLSGTGTYEQYF
j_call: TRBJ2-3; v_call: TRBV15; d_call: TRBD2; cdr3_aa: CATSRGLAGASDTQYF
j_call: TRBJ1-3; v_call: TRBV2; d_call: .; cdr3_aa: CASSEQGSGNTIYF
j_call: TRBJ1-1; v_call: TRBV6-5; d_call: .; cdr3_aa: CASSYLPGGPTEAFF
j_call: TRBJ2-5; v_call: TRBV10-2; d_call: TRBD1; cdr3_aa: CASSEPGQGQETQYF
j_call: TRBJ2-3; v_call: TRBV5-1; d_call: .; cdr3_aa: CASSLFQGRSTDTQYF
j_call: TRBJ1-2; v_call: TRBV5-5; d_call: TRBD1; cdr3_aa: CASSSGTGEGYTF
j_call: TRBJ2-1; v_call: TRBV14; d_call: TRBD1; cdr3_aa: CASSQGPGGPPYNEQFF
j_call: TRBJ2-7; v_call: TRBV7-9; d_call: TRBD1; cdr3_aa: CASSTPDRQGAHEQYF
j_call: TRBJ2-5; v_call: TRBV9; d_call: .; cdr3_aa: CASSSRGETQYF
j_call: TRBJ2-7; v_call: TRBV18; d_call: TRBD1; cdr3_aa: CASSPGQPYEQYF
j_call: TRBJ1-2; v_call: TRBV18; d_call: .; cdr3_aa: CASSPTTPYTTSNYGYTF
j_call: TRBJ1-2; v_call: TRBV7-9; d_call: .; cdr3_aa: CASSARGRDYGYTF
j_call: TRBJ1-1; v_call: TRBV27; d_call: .; cdr3_aa: CASSTGTFMNTEAFF
j_call: TRBJ1-2; v_call: TRBV5-1; d_call: .; cdr3_aa: CASSLSRDTYGYTF
j_call: TRBJ2-5; v_call: TRBV6-5; d_call: .; cdr3_aa: CASSKRRDRQETQYF
j_call: TRBJ2-7; v_call: TRBV7-2; d_call: TRBD1; cdr3_aa: CASSARDRAYEQYF
j_call: TRBJ2-5; v_call: TRBV19; d_call: .; cdr3_aa: CASSAGDPWTQYF
j_call: TRBJ2-1; v_call: TRBV7-7; d_call: .; cdr3_aa: CASSLRLDSYNEQFF
j_call: TRBJ1-6; v_call: TRBV5-1; d_call: .; cdr3_aa: CASSSGDYNSPLHF
j_call: TRBJ2-5; v_call: TRBV5-1; d_call: .; cdr3_aa: CASSLIAEETQYF
j_call: TRBJ2-7; v_call: TRBV4-1; d_call: .; cdr3_aa: CASSHGSSYEQYF
j_call: TRBJ1-4; v_call: TRBV28; d_call: .; cdr3_aa: CASSPRQLDEKLFF
j_call: TRBJ1-5; v_call: TRBV6-4; d_call: .; cdr3_aa: CASSRDENQPQHF
j_call: TRBJ2-1; v_call: TRBV11-2; d_call: TRBD2; cdr3_aa: CASSLDVAGSYNEQFF
j_call: TRBJ1-1; v_call: TRBV6-5; d_call: .; cdr3_aa: CASSYSRGTEAFF
j_call: TRBJ1-1; v_call: TRBV5-4; d_call: .; cdr3_aa: CASSTGGRGREAFF
j_call: TRBJ2-7; v_call: TRBV21-1; d_call: .; cdr3_aa: CASSKAGVTSGRGKGSYEQYF
j_call: TRBJ2-2; v_call: TRBV7-6; d_call: TRBD1; cdr3_aa: CASSIYRGGTGELFF
j_call: TRBJ1-6; v_call: TRBV10-3; d_call: .; cdr3_aa: CATTREVIRDSPLHF
j_call: TRBJ2-1; v_call: TRBV18; d_call: TRBD2; cdr3_aa: CASSPPVAGGVEEQFF
j_call: TRBJ2-3; v_call: TRBV29-1; d_call: TRBD2; cdr3_aa: CSVEGGRDYPFTDTQYF
j_call: TRBJ2-7; v_call: TRBV9; d_call: TRBD2; cdr3_aa: CASSPSSGGALGEQYF
j_call: TRBJ2-5; v_call: TRBV11-2; d_call: .; cdr3_aa: CASSFGSQETQYF
j_call: TRBJ2-3; v_call: TRBV19; d_call: .; cdr3_aa: CASGARTDTQYF
j_call: TRBJ2-1; v_call: TRBV4-3; d_call: TRBD2; cdr3_aa: CASSQAGGVNEQFF
j_call: TRBJ2-1; v_call: TRBV28; d_call: TRBD1; cdr3_aa: CATGGSYNEQFF
j_call: TRBJ1-5; v_call: TRBV19; d_call: .; cdr3_aa: CASSIRGSNQPQHF